The clone carrying this T cell receptor (beta chain) was detected only once. Produced via immunoSEQ multiplex PCR; TCRdb's table is partial and in-frame only. In the table there are some 1 million clones, approximately 70% of which are singletons. These data belong to a study of shared clonotypes between healthy human individuals. The ends were cut back, 4 bases at V and 0 bases at J, with 13 bases in the middle. The CDR3 extends over 16 amino acids. Germline V gene sequence: CDR1 LNHDA, CDR2 SQIVND (reference sequence). The sequencing sample was made of memory CD4+ T cells sorted from blood. Subset meaning: CD45RA-negative fraction. The rearrangement uses TRBV19 and TRBJ1-3; no firm D call. The TCR originated in a man aged 18 to 35 in good health. The CDR3 reads CASSRGSGFSGNTIYF. Written as DNA, the CDR3 is TGTGCCAGTAGTAGAGGGAGCGGGTTCTCTGGAAACACCATATATTTT.